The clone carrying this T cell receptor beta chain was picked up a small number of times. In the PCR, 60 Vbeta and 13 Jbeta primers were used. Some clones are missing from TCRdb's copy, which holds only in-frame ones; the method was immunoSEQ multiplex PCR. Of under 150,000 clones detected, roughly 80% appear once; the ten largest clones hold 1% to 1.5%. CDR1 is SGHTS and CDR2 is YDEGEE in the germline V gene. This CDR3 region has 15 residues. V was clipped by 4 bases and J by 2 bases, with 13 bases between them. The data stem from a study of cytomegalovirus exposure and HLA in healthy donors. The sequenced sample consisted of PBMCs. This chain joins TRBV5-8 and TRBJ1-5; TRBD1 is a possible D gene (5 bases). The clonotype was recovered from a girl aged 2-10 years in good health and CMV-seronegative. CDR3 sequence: CASSRGFLGNQPQHF. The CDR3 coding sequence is TGTGCCAGCAGCAGGGGTTTTCTGGGCAATCAGCCCCAGCATTTT.